This T cell receptor beta chain derives from a study of T cell responses to AZD1222 COVID-19 vaccine. Overall study: Timing groups of about 4 and about 12 weeks for second doses were pooled. The study, taken as a whole, reports: When two AZD1222 doses had been given, Spike-specific TCR breadth and depth rose. Vaccine-related CD4 TCRs covered spike, predominating at 160-218 and 743-854.

Germline V gene lookup returns CDR1 SGHNT and CDR2 YYREEE (reference sequence). Deletions cut 2 bases from V and 4 bases from J, with 13 bases between. This CDR3 has 15 amino acids. The table came from immunoSEQ multiplex PCR; TCRdb's copy has only in-frame clones and leaves some out. The profile shows some 96,000 clones, over 75% of them singletons. A note on this clone: What it recognizes is unknown.

The clonotype was recovered from an adult in good health. The sequencing here drew on peripheral blood, taken on day 0 of AZD1222 vaccination. The chain has TRBV5-4 and TRBJ1-3, with a possible D match to TRBD1 (6 bases). In DNA, the CDR3 is TGTGCCAGCAGCTTAACGGCAGGGGCCGGAAACACCATATATTTT. Protein product: CASSLTAGAGNTIYF. Supplemented by reference TRBV5-4 and TRBJ1-3, the full variable domain reads ETGVTQSPTHLIKTRGQQVTLRCSSQSGHNTVSWYQQALGQGPQFIFQYYREEENGRGNFPPRFSGLQFPNYSSELNVNALELDDSALYLCASSLTAGAGNTIYFGEGSWLTVV.